Presented here are 7 T cell receptor beta chains from one specimen sequenced in a study of T cell changes during pregnancy in multiple sclerosis. The protocol was immunoSEQ multiplex PCR, while the TCRdb copy is restricted to in-frame clones and leaves out a portion. The profile shows around 66,000 clones, around 92% of them singletons. The sequences come from peripheral blood, collected after pregnancy. The receptors stem from a female donor in good health, enrolled as a control in a pregnancy study.

This clone appeared a few times. The chain combines TRBV9 with TRBJ2-2; maybe TRBD1 (6 bases). This CDR3 contains 16 residues. The V end was cut by 0 bases, the J end by 4 bases, with 13 bases between. Germline V CDR1 and CDR2: SGDLS, YYNGEE. CDR3 in amino acids: CASSVATTGGTGELFF. CDR3 DNA sequence: TGTGCCAGCAGCGTAGCTACGACAGGAGGCACCGGGGAGCTGTTTTTT.

The gene calls are TRBV5-1 and TRBJ2-2; 7 bases are shared with TRBD1. Germline CDR1 reads SGHRS; CDR2 reads YFSETQ. Trimming at V came to 0 bases and at J to 7 bases, leaving 9 bases not matched to a gene. The length of the CDR3 is 16 residues. The chain's CDR3 is CASSLGEGAVFGELFF. The CDR3 region has the DNA TGCGCCAGCAGCTTGGGAGAGGGGGCAGTTTTCGGGGAGCTGTTTTTT.

V is TRBV7-9 and J is TRBJ1-2; the D gene is possibly TRBD1 (5 bases). Germline assignment: CDR1 SEHNR and CDR2 FQNEAQ (reference sequence). The CDR3 extends over 15 amino acids. V shed 5 bases and J shed 5 bases, with 18 bases lying between them. For the CDR3, the DNA is TGTGCCAGCAGCCGCATCGGGGGGGAAGTATATGGCTACACCTTC. The encoded protein is CASSRIGGEVYGYTF.

The chain couples TRBV9 to TRBJ1-3, with D possibly matching TRBD1 (5 bases). CDR3 length equals 16 residues. V was cut by 4 bases and J by 3 bases, with 17 bases left in between. Germline V gives CDR1 SGDLS, CDR2 YYNGEE. For the CDR3, the DNA is TGTGCCAGCAGCCGAAACTCCCAGGGAGGTGGAAACACCATATATTTT. Its protein is CASSRNSQGGGNTIYF.

The sample holds one count of this clone. V usage is TRBV9 and J usage is TRBJ1-6; D remains unclear. Germline values: CDR1 SGDLS, CDR2 YYNGEE. The CDR3 covers 16 residues. The ends were cut back, 0 bases at V and 0 bases at J, with 7 bases in the middle. The CDR3 coding sequence is TGTGCCAGCAGCGTAGGGGCGAGCTCCTATAATTCACCCCTCCACTTT. Translation: CASSVGASSYNSPLHF.

The gene calls are TRBV15 and TRBJ2-7, with a possible D match to TRBD2 (6 bases). Germline CDR1 and CDR2: LNHNV and YYDKDF (reference sequence). V was pared by 1 base and J by 6 bases, with 13 bases between. CDR3 length: 14 amino acids. The DNA of the CDR3 is TGTGCCACCAGCAGAGTGGGGGAGGTAGGCGAGCAGTACTTC. Translated, it gives CATSRVGEVGEQYF.

The chain recombines TRBV5-8 with TRBJ2-7, with D perhaps TRBD2 (5 bases). CDR1 and CDR2 from the germline V gene are SGHTS and YDEGEE. This CDR3 comprises 13 residues. The V gene lost 3 bases and the J gene lost 5 bases, with 12 bases spanning the gap. The DNA of the CDR3 is TGTGCCAGCAGCTCCCTGACTATGGACGAGCAGTACTTC. It translates to CASSSLTMDEQYF.